A single sample gave rise to the 30 T cell receptor beta chains below, sequenced in a study of beta chain features in type 1 diabetes. Sequencing targeted expressed TCRB transcripts, as all isolated RNA had been reverse transcribed. Profiling relied on immunoSEQ multiplex PCR, and the TCRdb table lists in-frame clones only, not all of them. This table has under 250,000 clones, 13% to 15% appearing once. Material: naive CD4+ T cells from blood. Source of these receptors: a middle-aged woman in good health.

CDR3 protein: CASSTDDRVDGYTF. In DNA form, the CDR3 reads TGTGCCAGTAGTACCGACGACAGGGTAGATGGCTACACCTTC. The chain recombines TRBV19 with TRBJ1-2; 7 bases line up with TRBD1. J lost 6 bases, V lost 4 bases, and 8 bases had no gene match. This CDR3 region has 14 residues. Looked up from germline, CDR1 is LNHDA and CDR2 is SQIVND (reference sequence).

The rearrangement joins TRBV20-1 to TRBJ2-1; D possibly corresponds to TRBD1 (6 bases). CDR3 length: 11 residues. CDR1 is DFQATT and CDR2 is SNEGSKA in the germline V gene (reference sequence). Trimming removed 7 bases at V and 16 bases at J, with 20 bases between. This CDR3 is CSVPSQGYSFF. The DNA for the CDR3 is TGCAGTGTACCCTCACAGGGTTACTCCTTCTTC.

This rearrangement joins TRBV5-1 to TRBJ1-4, with 7 nucleotides matching TRBD1. This CDR3 contains 15 residues. Germline V gene sequence: CDR1 SGHRS, CDR2 YFSETQ. Germline trimming cut 4 bases from V and 0 bases from J; bases unmatched to any gene: 3. CDR3 sequence (DNA): TGCGCCAGCAGCAAAACAGGGGCAACTAATGAAAAACTGTTTTTT. Amino acid sequence: CASSKTGATNEKLFF.

In its sample, this clone was seen a few times. Additional DNA sequences in this sample encode the identical CDR3. The rearrangement uses TRBV5-5 and TRBJ2-5, with D perhaps matching TRBD1 (6 bases). The V gene's germline CDR1 is SGHKS and CDR2 YYEKEE (reference sequence). V lost 1 base and J lost 3, with 7 bases in between. The CDR3 has 13 residues. In nucleotides, the CDR3 is TGTGCCAGCAGCTTGTCAGGGGAAGAGACCCAGTACTTC. As protein: CASSLSGEETQYF. Together with reference TRBV5-5 and TRBJ2-5, the CDR3 gives the full variable domain: DAGVTQSPTHLIKTRGQQVTLRCSPISGHKSVSWYQQVLGQGPQFIFQYYEKEERGRGNFPDRFSARQFPNYSSELNVNALLLGDSALYLCASSLSGEETQYFGPGTRLLVL.

Regarding this clone: Other DNA sequences in this sample translate to the same CDR3. V is TRBV18 and J is TRBJ2-3, with D perhaps TRBD2 (5 bases). The CDR3 length is 13 residues. V lost 3 bases to trimming and J lost 3 bases, with 7 bases between them. Germline CDR1 is KGHSH and CDR2 is LQKENI. The CDR3 DNA reads as TGTGCCAGCTCACCCCCGGGGACAGATACGCAGTATTTT. This sequence encodes CASSPPGTDTQYF.

J is TRBJ1-5 and V is TRBV19, with D unresolved. Looked up from germline, CDR1 is LNHDA and CDR2 is SQIVND (reference sequence). The length of the CDR3 is 14 residues. V was shortened by 3 bases and J by 6 bases, with 12 bases between the two germline ends. CDR3 amino acids: CASSIRGPGQPQHF. In DNA form, the CDR3 reads TGTGCCAGTAGTATTCGCGGGCCCGGTCAGCCCCAGCATTTT.

The CDR3 sequence: CASSLSEAQPQHF. The CDR3 DNA follows: TGTGCCAGCAGCCTGAGCGAGGCTCAGCCCCAGCATTTT. The rearrangement joins TRBV7-8 to TRBJ1-5; D is unresolved. The germline CDR1 and CDR2 sequences are SGHVS and FQNEAQ. This CDR3 region has 13 residues. V was shortened by 5 bases and J by 6 bases, with 11 bases between the two germline ends. Supplemented by reference TRBV7-8 and TRBJ1-5, the full variable domain reads GAGVSQSPRYKVAKRGQDVALRCDPISGHVSLFWYQQALGQGPEFLTYFQNEAQLDKSGLPSDRFFAERPEGSVSTLKIQRTQQEDSAVYLCASSLSEAQPQHFGDGTRLSIL.

The chain carries TRBV19 and TRBJ2-5, with 14 positions matching TRBD2. The V gene end was trimmed by 8 bases and the J gene end by 1 base; junction bases not matched to a gene: 0. The CDR3 is 14 residues long. CDR1 is LNHDA, CDR2 SQIVND, per germline (reference sequence). CDR3 region: CASGLAGGQETQYF. DNA of the CDR3: TGTGCCAGTGGACTAGCGGGGGGCCAAGAGACCCAGTACTTC.

V and J are TRBV5-1 and TRBJ1-4; TRBD1 might be the D (6 bases). Trimming cost V 4 bases and J 4 bases, with 11 bases left between them. This CDR3 region has 14 residues. CDR1 and CDR2 from the germline V gene are SGHRS and YFSETQ. CDR3 DNA sequence: TGCGCCAGCAGCGGGGGCTCCCTTAATGAAAAACTGTTTTTT. It is translated as CASSGGSLNEKLFF.

This clone was observed at least ten times. The chain joins TRBV4-1 to TRBJ1-2, with 7 bases lining up with TRBD1. V gave up 1 base and J gave up 7 bases; unmatched junction bases: 9. Germline V gene lookup returns CDR1 MGHRA and CDR2 YSYEKL. CDR3 length equals 15 residues. CDR3 in amino acids: CASSQGQGNLPGYTF. CDR3 DNA sequence: TGCGCCAGCAGCCAAGGACAGGGCAATCTACCTGGCTACACCTTC.

At least ten counts were recorded for this clone. The chain carries TRBV29-1 and TRBJ2-5, with D perhaps TRBD2 (6 bases). The V end was cut by 4 bases, the J end by 0 bases, with 9 bases between. Germline values: CDR1 SQVTM, CDR2 ANQGSEA. This CDR3 has 13 residues. CDR3 sequence: CSVVAVYQETQYF. The CDR3 bases are TGCAGCGTTGTAGCGGTGTACCAAGAGACCCAGTACTTC.

This clone was counted once. The rearrangement links TRBV2 to TRBJ1-3; D call uncertain. The ends were cut back, 6 bases at V and 0 bases at J, with 9 bases in the middle. Germline V lookup: CDR1 SNHLY, CDR2 FYNNEI. There are 14 residues in the CDR3. CDR3 region: CASSPSRSGNTIYF. In nucleotides, the CDR3 is TGTGCCAGCAGCCCATCGCGCTCTGGAAACACCATATATTTT.

The J gene is TRBJ2-2, the V gene TRBV27; 10 nucleotides agree with TRBD1. The CDR3 contains 15 residues. Unmatched junction bases numbered 1, after V lost 4 bases and J lost 2 bases. Germline-derived CDR1 and CDR2 are MNHEY and SMNVEV (reference sequence). The CDR3 bases are TGTGCCAGCAGTTGGGACAGGGGCAACACCGGGGAGCTGTTTTTT. This translates into CASSWDRGNTGELFF.

This clone has a handful of counts. The chain employs TRBV7-8 and TRBJ2-3, with 15 bases matching TRBD2. The CDR3 has 19 residues. The V and J ends lost 5 bases and 2 bases, in that order; junction bases with no gene match: 11. Germline V CDR1 and CDR2: SGHVS, FQNEAQ. In DNA, the CDR3 is TGTGCCAGCAGCCCCCGGGGGGGACTAGCGGGGGGAATCACAGATACGCAGTATTTT. This sequence encodes CASSPRGGLAGGITDTQYF.

The chain is built from TRBV5-1 and TRBJ2-7; D possibly corresponds to TRBD2 (6 bases). This CDR3 has 14 amino acids. V lost 4 bases to trimming and J lost 3 bases, with 14 bases between them. Looked up from germline, CDR1 is SGHRS and CDR2 is YFSETQ. CDR3 loop: CASSAGTPNYEQYF. In DNA, the CDR3 is TGCGCCAGCAGCGCCGGGACTCCTAACTACGAGCAGTACTTC. The full variable domain, in which reference TRBV5-1 and TRBJ2-7 provide the parts outside the CDR3, is KAGVTQTPRYLIKTRGQQVTLSCSPISGHRSVSWYQQTPGQGLQFLFEYFSETQRNKGNFPGRFSGRQFSNSRSEMNVSTLELGDSALYLCASSAGTPNYEQYFGPGTRLTVT.

This clone was counted a few times. V gene TRBV2 combines with J gene TRBJ1-1; weak D call: TRBD1 (6 bases). Trimming cost V 4 bases and J 0 bases, with 12 bases left between them. Germline values: CDR1 SNHLY, CDR2 FYNNEI. This CDR3 region has 15 residues. CDR3 loop: CASSAQGILNTEAFF. CDR3 DNA sequence: TGTGCCAGCAGTGCTCAGGGGATCCTGAACACTGAAGCTTTCTTT.

The chain is built from TRBV9 and TRBJ2-3; D possibly corresponds to TRBD1 (5 bases). This CDR3 has 13 residues. V lost 0 bases to trimming and J lost 9 bases, with 11 bases between them. Germline CDR1 and CDR2: SGDLS and YYNGEE. CDR3 amino acids: CASSVGGGSTQYF. The CDR3 DNA sequence: TGTGCCAGCAGCGTAGGGGGCGGCTCAACGCAGTATTTT.

The chain has TRBV4-1 and TRBJ2-3; D uncertain. CDR1 is MGHRA, CDR2 YSYEKL, per germline. V shed 1 base and J shed 3 bases, with 11 bases lying between them. The CDR3 is 15 residues long. The CDR3 region is CASSQGARLTDTQYF. In DNA form, the CDR3 reads TGCGCCAGCAGCCAAGGAGCGCGGTTGACAGATACGCAGTATTTT.

This clone occurred a few times. This chain links TRBV28 with TRBJ2-5, with D maybe TRBD2 (5 bases). The CDR3 extends over 13 amino acids. Looked up from germline, CDR1 is MDHEN and CDR2 is SYDVKM. Trimming took 3 bases from V and 3 from J, leaving 8 bases between them. CDR3 DNA sequence: TGTGCCAGCAGTTTCAGCGGCGAAGAGACCCAGTACTTC. Its translation: CASSFSGEETQYF.

This clone was counted a few times. The chain is built from TRBV10-2 and TRBJ1-5; no definite D call. The CDR3 spans 12 residues. V lost 5 bases to trimming and J lost 3 bases, with 5 bases between them. The V gene's germline CDR1 is WSHSY and CDR2 SAAADI. CDR3: CASSPLNQPQHF. The CDR3 DNA follows: TGCGCCAGCAGTCCCCTCAATCAGCCCCAGCATTTT.

The table lists this clone with a few counts. The J gene is TRBJ2-3, the V gene TRBV6-1; 9 bases match TRBD2. The germline CDR1 and CDR2 sequences are MNHNS and SASEGT. This CDR3 has 15 amino acids. After removal of 3 bases from V and 7 bases from J, the junction contained 8 bases not matched to a gene. CDR3 DNA sequence: TGTGCCAGCAGTGAGGGGCGGGGGGGCCGAAATACGCAGTATTTT. Translation: CASSEGRGGRNTQYF.

This clone was seen more than once but under ten times. V gene TRBV5-4 combines with J gene TRBJ1-5, with a weak D call TRBD1 (6 bases). CDR3 length equals 16 residues. The V end lost 0 bases, the J end lost 1 base, and 11 bases lay between the germline ends. The germline CDR1 and CDR2 sequences are SGHNT and YYREEE (reference sequence). The CDR3 here is CASSLGGGASNQPQHF. The CDR3 coding sequence is TGTGCCAGCAGCTTGGGAGGGGGGGCGAGCAATCAGCCCCAGCATTTT.

A few counts support this clone. The chain has TRBV5-1 and TRBJ2-2; 9 nucleotides line up with TRBD2. The CDR3 is made up of 14 amino acids. CDR1 is SGHRS and CDR2 is YFSETQ in the germline V gene. V was pared by 0 bases and J by 6 bases, with 0 bases of the junction left unmatched. The CDR3 loop is CASSLGLAAGELFF. CDR3 nucleotide sequence: TGCGCCAGCAGCTTGGGACTAGCGGCCGGGGAGCTGTTTTTT.

The chain links TRBV7-2 to TRBJ2-3; 12 bases are a match to TRBD2. The CDR3 spans 18 residues. The V gene's germline CDR1 is SGHTA and CDR2 FQGNSA. Trimming removed 2 bases from V and 1 base from J; junction bases left unmatched: 7. In nucleotides, the CDR3 is TGTGCCAGCAGCTTAAACCCGACTAGCGGGGGAGGCACAGATACGCAGTATTTT. Translating gives CASSLNPTSGGGTDTQYF.

In its sample, this clone was seen a few times. The sample carries other DNA sequences with the same CDR3. The chain has TRBV5-4 and TRBJ2-5; 10 nucleotides align to TRBD2. The V and J ends lost 2 bases and 2 bases, in that order; junction bases with no gene match: 0. CDR3 length equals 14 residues. CDR1 is SGHNT, CDR2 YYREEE, per germline (reference sequence). CDR3 coding DNA: TGTGCCAGCAGCTTAGCGGGGGGGCAAGAGACCCAGTACTTC. It translates to CASSLAGGQETQYF.

This clone was counted only a few times. This chain joins TRBV4-3 and TRBJ1-2; TRBD1 might be the D (5 bases). The CDR3 runs 15 residues. Germline-derived CDR1 and CDR2 are LGHNA and YSLEER. The V gene lost 1 base and the J gene lost 7 bases, with 16 bases spanning the gap. The CDR3 sequence is CASSQVETSRGGYTF. The CDR3 DNA sequence: TGCGCCAGCAGCCAAGTAGAGACATCAAGGGGTGGCTACACCTTC.

This clone was detected a few times. The J gene is TRBJ2-5, the V gene TRBV6-6, with TRBD2 matching over 10 bases. Germline trimming cut 6 bases from V and 4 bases from J; bases unmatched to any gene: 2. Germline V gives CDR1 MNHNY, CDR2 SVGAGI (reference sequence). The CDR3 runs to 13 residues. CDR3 in amino acids: CASRRTSGETQYF. The CDR3 DNA is TGTGCCAGCAGAAGGACTAGCGGAGAGACCCAGTACTTC.

V usage is TRBV5-1 and J usage is TRBJ1-5; D is possibly TRBD1 (5 bases). The CDR3 extends over 15 amino acids. V was pared by 4 bases and J by 2 bases, with 13 bases between. Germline CDR1 reads SGHRS; CDR2 reads YFSETQ. As DNA, the CDR3 is TGCGCCAGCAGCCCCGTTTCGGGGGGCAATCAGCCCCAGCATTTT. It yields the protein CASSPVSGGNQPQHF.

This clone was picked up a small number of times. This chain connects TRBV10-3 to TRBJ1-1; the match to TRBD1 covers 8 bases. Germline V gene data show CDR1 as ENHRY and CDR2 as SYGVKD. There are 15 residues in the CDR3. The ends lost 4 bases at V and 1 base at J; junction bases unmatched: 5. The CDR3 loop reads CAISGTGPGNTEAFF. The CDR3 coding sequence is TGTGCCATCAGTGGGACAGGGCCTGGGAACACTGAAGCTTTCTTT.

This clone was detected a few times. The chain couples TRBV7-8 to TRBJ2-1; 8 positions agree with TRBD1. In germline, CDR1 is SGHVS, CDR2 FQNEAQ. J lost 5 bases, V lost 5 bases, and 11 bases had no gene match. The CDR3 has 16 amino acids. The DNA of the CDR3 is TGTGCCAGCAGCGCAGCGTGGACAGGGTTGGACAATGAGCAGTTCTTC. It codes for CASSAAWTGLDNEQFF. Combining the CDR3 with reference TRBV7-8 and TRBJ2-1 gives the whole variable domain GAGVSQSPRYKVAKRGQDVALRCDPISGHVSLFWYQQALGQGPEFLTYFQNEAQLDKSGLPSDRFFAERPEGSVSTLKIQRTQQEDSAVYLCASSAAWTGLDNEQFFGPGTRLTVL.